Given below is one T cell receptor beta chain in context. This sample was taken from a study of T cells in Graves' hyperthyroidism and ophthalmopathy. Template material for amplifying TCR beta CDR3 regions consisted of RNA transcripts. TCR CDR3 underwent first-round RT-PCR with the HTBI primer set. TCRdb recomputed calls from the multiplex PCR reads with MiXCR, one row per CDR3 protein. This sample carries more than 600,000 distinct CDR3 sequences, around 17% of them seen once, and the ten largest clones take under 9.5%. CDR1 is SGHAT, CDR2 FQNNGV, per germline. The CDR3 consists of 17 residues. Trimming removed 7 bases from V and 5 bases from J; junction bases left unmatched: 16.

Sequenced: blood. The clonotype was recovered from a man in his late teens or twenties with Graves' hyperthyroidism. The V gene is TRBV11-2, the J gene TRBJ2-1, with 8 nucleotides matching TRBD2. CDR3 DNA: TGTGCCAGCACAGCGGGAGTGGCTCCGACCCCCCACAATGAGCAGTTCTTC. Protein: CASTAGVAPTPHNEQFF.